One and the same sample provided the 10 T cell receptor beta chains below, sequenced in a study of shared clonotypes between healthy human individuals. Repertoires were generated with immunoSEQ multiplex PCR, while TCRdb's copy carries only in-frame clones and drops some. The top ten hold approximately 12% of the sample, which has about half a million clones, roughly 80% seen once. The sequenced sample was PBMCs. These receptors came from a middle-aged woman in good health. Some clones in this sample may be carry-over from other donors' samples.

DNA for the CDR3: TGTGCCAGCAGCTTGACAGGGGGCTTGGTTGAGCAGTACTTC. Amino acids: CASSLTGGLVEQYF. V and J are TRBV7-6 and TRBJ2-7; 10 nucleotides line up with TRBD1. The CDR3 loop spans 14 amino acids. Looked up from germline, CDR1 is SGHVS and CDR2 is FNYEAQ. V lost 3 bases, J lost 7 bases, and 6 bases stayed unmatched. Supplemented by reference TRBV7-6 and TRBJ2-7, the full variable domain reads GAGVSQSPRYKVTKRGQDVALRCDPISGHVSLYWYRQALGQGPEFLTYFNYEAQQDKSGLPNDRFSAERPEGSISTLTIQRTEQRDSAMYRCASSLTGGLVEQYFGPGTRLTVT.

The chain recombines TRBV5-6 with TRBJ2-5; 7 positions agree with TRBD1. The CDR3 has 14 amino acids. The germline CDR1 and CDR2 sequences are SGHDT and YYEEEE. The V segment lost 1 base and the J segment 5 bases; nucleotides outside the gene matches: 5. In DNA, the CDR3 is TGTGCCAGCAGCTTGAGAAGGGGGCAGGAGACCCAGTACTTC. Translation: CASSLRRGQETQYF.

The genes are TRBV7-2 and TRBJ2-1; 7 bases map to TRBD1. Trimming took 1 base from V and 0 from J; bases not matched to a gene: 3. The CDR3 covers 16 residues. The germline gives CDR1 SGHTA, CDR2 FQGNSA. Here the CDR3 reads CASSLVGTASYNEQFF. As DNA, the CDR3 is TGTGCCAGCAGCTTAGTTGGGACAGCCTCCTACAATGAGCAGTTCTTC.

Only one count was recorded for this clone. The chain couples TRBV4-2 to TRBJ2-5, with D uncertain. V lost 1 base and J 4 bases, leaving 16 bases between the germline ends. CDR3 length equals 16 residues. The germline gives CDR1 LGHNA, CDR2 YNFKEQ. CDR3 residues: CASSQAMGRNRETQYF. The CDR3 DNA is TGTGCCAGCAGCCAAGCTATGGGCCGGAATCGAGAGACCCAGTACTTC.

V and J are TRBV7-9 and TRBJ1-2; 7 nucleotides agree with TRBD1. Germline CDR1 reads SEHNR; CDR2 reads FQNEAQ (reference sequence). This CDR3 is 14 amino acids long. V gave up 6 bases and J gave up 4 bases; unmatched junction bases: 8. CDR3 DNA sequence: TGTGCCAGCAGTTCTCCGGGACAGACCTATGGCTACACCTTC. This gives the protein CASSSPGQTYGYTF.

Concerning this clone itself: This sequence may be a read error, since a much larger clone differs from it by one base. This chain uses TRBV6-6 with TRBJ2-7; TRBD2 matches at 10 bases. CDR3 length equals 14 residues. V lost 6 bases to trimming and J lost 0 bases; unmatched junction nucleotides: 2. Looked up from germline, CDR1 is MNHNY and CDR2 is SVGAGI (reference sequence). CDR3 loop: CASRRTSGSYEQYF. The CDR3 nucleotides read TGTGCCAGCAGGCGGACTAGCGGCTCCTACGAGCAGTACTTC.

A remark on this clone: A read error may explain this, as a much larger clone is one base away. The sample carries other DNA sequences with the same CDR3. The J gene is TRBJ2-5, the V gene TRBV7-9; no reliable D call. This CDR3 spans 12 amino acids. Germline values: CDR1 SEHNR, CDR2 FQNEAQ (reference sequence). V was clipped by 1 base and J by 4 bases, with 4 bases between them. CDR3 nucleotides: TGTGCCAGCAGCTTAGTTGGAGAGACCCAGTACTTC. It is translated as CASSLVGETQYF.

The chain is built from TRBV30 and TRBJ1-3; D is ambiguous. There are 12 residues in the CDR3. V lost 1 base and J lost 2, with 3 bases in between. Germline CDR1 is GTSNPN and CDR2 is SVGIG (reference sequence). The CDR3 region is CAWSEAGNTIYF. As DNA, the CDR3 is TGTGCCTGGAGTGAGGCTGGAAACACCATATATTTT. Together with reference TRBV30 and TRBJ1-3, the CDR3 gives the full variable domain: SQTIHQWPATLVQPVGSPLSLECTVEGTSNPNLYWYRQAAGRGLQLLFYSVGIGQISSEVPQNLSASRPQDRQFILSSKKLLLSDSGFYLCAWSEAGNTIYFGEGSWLTVV.

The chain recombines TRBV5-6 with TRBJ1-3; D is perhaps TRBD1 (5 bases). Between the trimmed V and J ends, which lost 4 bases and 5 bases, there was a span of 10 bases. The CDR3 runs 13 residues. Germline V lookup: CDR1 SGHDT, CDR2 YYEEEE. CDR3 DNA: TGTGCCAGCAGCCGCCCGGACAGAAACACCATATATTTT. Translation: CASSRPDRNTIYF.

The V gene is TRBV7-8, the J gene TRBJ1-5; no firm D call. The CDR3 is 14 amino acids. The germline CDR1 and CDR2 sequences are SGHVS and FQNEAQ. Trimming stripped 3 bases from V and 3 bases from J, with 9 bases between. DNA of the CDR3: TGTGCCAGCAGCTTTGACGGCTTCAATCAGCCCCAGCATTTT. Protein sequence: CASSFDGFNQPQHF.